This T cell receptor beta chain was recorded in a study of cytomegalovirus exposure and HLA in healthy donors. Study-wide points: The authors listed 150 to 200 TCR beta chains as cytomegalovirus-associated.

Method: immunoSEQ multiplex PCR; TCRdb's copy keeps in-frame clones and lacks some. This table has about 140,000 clones, about 83% appearing once. From the 120-subject validation cohort, which was separate from the roughly 690-subject first cohort, the donors were drawn. Germline CDR1 and CDR2: KGHSH and LQKENI. V was clipped by 5 bases and J by 7 bases, with 15 bases between them. The CDR3 is 15 residues long. This clone has more than one count but fewer than ten. Its antigen is currently unknown. This sequence was found in a young woman in good health and CMV-seronegative. The V call is TRBV18, the J call TRBJ1-6, with D possibly matching TRBD1 (6 bases). The sequenced material came from PBMCs. Here the CDR3 reads CASSSQGTQNSPLHF. DNA of the CDR3: TGTGCCAGCTCATCCCAGGGGACGCAAAATTCACCCCTCCACTTT.